This T cell receptor beta chain is from a study of T-cell reconstitution after alpha-beta-depleted transplantation in children. Points from the study as a whole: T-cell counts and diversity at one year following transplant were attributed mainly to newly produced T cells. In some patients, recipient T cells and intrathymic progenitors surviving conditioning explained high day-60 diversity. It was reported that alpha-beta T cells came from several hundred expanded graft clones (about two months after transplant).

Unique molecular identifiers were used to barcode this TCRbeta library. TCRdb analysed the PCR reads with MiXCR anew, one entry per CDR3 protein. The sample yields some 450,000 distinct CDR3 sequences, 43% seen once. The CDR3 contains 14 residues. After removal of 6 bases from V and 1 base from J, the junction contained 3 bases not matched to a gene. Germline V gives CDR1 DFQATT, CDR2 SNEGSKA (reference sequence). Regarding this clonotype: Its antigen remains unknown.

The genes are TRBV20-1 and TRBJ1-3; 10 bases fit TRBD1. The material was PBMCs, obtained before TCRalphabeta/CD19-depleted stem cell transplant. The source of this sequence is a girl aged 2-10 years with aplastic anemia, due to receive a stem cell transplant. The CDR3 loop reads CSAGDRGSGNTIYF. CDR3 nucleotide sequence: TGCAGTGCGGGGGACAGGGGATCTGGAAACACCATATATTTT.